This T cell receptor (beta chain) was documented in a study of tissue T cells after allogeneic stem cell transplantation. Study background: Viable blood and marrow gave sorted CD3+ T cells if numbers allowed. Points from the study as a whole: Few T cell clones were shared across patients, but motif clusters showed tissue-specific shared signatures.

Survey-depth TCRbeta CDR3 sequencing reported V/J genes and productive frequencies. Produced via immunoSEQ multiplex PCR; TCRdb's table is partial and in-frame only. Of about 43,000 clones in the sample, roughly 90% are singletons; the top ten hold about 3.8%. As to this clone: No antigen is known for it.

The CDR3 has 16 amino acids. V shed 2 bases and J 3 bases; nucleotides not matched to a gene: 7. Germline V lookup: CDR1 ENHRY, CDR2 SYGVKD. The specimen comprised blood, sampled before transplantation. This chain links TRBV10-3 with TRBJ1-1, with TRBD1 identical over 9 bases. The TCR was taken from a woman aged 35-75 years who later had graft-versus-host disease after an allogeneic stem cell transplant. The CDR3 region is CAISEVPGQGDTEAFF. In DNA form, the CDR3 reads TGTGCCATCAGTGAGGTACCGGGACAGGGTGACACTGAAGCTTTCTTT.